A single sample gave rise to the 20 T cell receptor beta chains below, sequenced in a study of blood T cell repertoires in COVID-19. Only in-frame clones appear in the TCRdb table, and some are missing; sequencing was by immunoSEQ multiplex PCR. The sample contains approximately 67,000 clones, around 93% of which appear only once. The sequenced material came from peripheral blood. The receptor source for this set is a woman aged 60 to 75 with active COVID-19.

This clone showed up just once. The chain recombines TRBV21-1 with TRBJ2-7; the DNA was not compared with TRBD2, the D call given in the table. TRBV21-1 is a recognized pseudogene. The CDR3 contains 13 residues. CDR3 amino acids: CASSKELADEQYF. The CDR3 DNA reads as TGTGCCAGCAGCAAAGAACTAGCGGACGAGCAGTACTTC.

The CDR3 DNA reads as TGCAGTGCTCAACAGGACACTGAAGCTTTCTTT. Translated: CSAQQDTEAFF. The chain recombines TRBV20-1 with TRBJ1-1, with D perhaps matching TRBD1 (5 bases). Germline values: CDR1 DFQATT, CDR2 SNEGSKA (reference sequence). This CDR3 spans 11 amino acids. Trimming removed 5 bases at V and 3 bases at J, with 7 bases between.

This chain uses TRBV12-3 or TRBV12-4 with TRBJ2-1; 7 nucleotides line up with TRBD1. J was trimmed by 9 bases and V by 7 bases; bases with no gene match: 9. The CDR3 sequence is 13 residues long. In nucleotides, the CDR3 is TGTGCCAGCATGGGGACAGCGGCGGGTGAGCAGTTCTTC. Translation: CASMGTAAGEQFF.

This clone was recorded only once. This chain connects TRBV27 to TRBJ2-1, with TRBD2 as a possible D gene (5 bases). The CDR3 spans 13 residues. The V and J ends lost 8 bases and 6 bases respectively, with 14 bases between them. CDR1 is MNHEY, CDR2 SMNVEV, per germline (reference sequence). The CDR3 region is CASAWTYGNEQFF. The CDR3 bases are TGTGCCAGCGCGTGGACTTACGGCAATGAGCAGTTCTTC.

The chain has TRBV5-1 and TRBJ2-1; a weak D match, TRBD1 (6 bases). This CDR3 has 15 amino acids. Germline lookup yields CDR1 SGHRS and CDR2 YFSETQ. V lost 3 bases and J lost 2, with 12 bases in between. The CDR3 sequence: CASSSQGLPYNEQFF. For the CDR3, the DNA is TGCGCCAGCAGCTCCCAGGGGCTTCCCTACAATGAGCAGTTCTTC.

The CDR3 is CAIREDSNAQYF. The CDR3 region has the DNA TGTGCCATCAGAGAAGACAGTAACGCGCAGTATTTT. The rearrangement joins TRBV10-3 to TRBJ2-3, with D perhaps TRBD1 (5 bases). Germline V gene data show CDR1 as ENHRY and CDR2 as SYGVKD. V was pared by 6 bases and J by 10 bases, with 14 bases between. The CDR3 length is 12 residues.

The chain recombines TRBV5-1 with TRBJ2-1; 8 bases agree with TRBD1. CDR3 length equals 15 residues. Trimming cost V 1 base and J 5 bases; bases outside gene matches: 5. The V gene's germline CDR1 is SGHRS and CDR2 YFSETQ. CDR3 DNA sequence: TGCGCCAGCAGCTTGTCCGGACAGGGAAACAATGAGCAGTTCTTC. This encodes CASSLSGQGNNEQFF.

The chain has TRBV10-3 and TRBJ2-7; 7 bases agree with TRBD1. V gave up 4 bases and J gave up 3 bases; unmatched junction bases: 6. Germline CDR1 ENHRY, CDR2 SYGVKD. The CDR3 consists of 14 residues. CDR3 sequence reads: CAISAETGNYEQYF. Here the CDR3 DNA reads TGTGCCATCAGTGCCGAGACAGGGAACTACGAGCAGTACTTC.

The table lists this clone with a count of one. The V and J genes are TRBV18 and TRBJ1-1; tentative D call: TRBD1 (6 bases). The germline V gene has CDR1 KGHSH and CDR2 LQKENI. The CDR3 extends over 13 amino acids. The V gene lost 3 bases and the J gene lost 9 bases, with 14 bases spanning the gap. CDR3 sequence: CASSPRQESQAFF. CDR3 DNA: TGTGCCAGCTCACCGAGACAGGAGTCCCAAGCTTTCTTT.

The CDR3 DNA reads TGTGCCAGCAGCCAAGAGACGGGACAGGGGCATGGAGGCTACACCTTC. This gives the protein CASSQETGQGHGGYTF. The chain is built from TRBV14 and TRBJ1-2, with 10 bases that match TRBD1. The CDR3 contains 16 residues. Germline V lookup: CDR1 SGHDN, CDR2 FVKESK. The V segment lost 0 bases and the J segment 8 bases; nucleotides outside the gene matches: 9.

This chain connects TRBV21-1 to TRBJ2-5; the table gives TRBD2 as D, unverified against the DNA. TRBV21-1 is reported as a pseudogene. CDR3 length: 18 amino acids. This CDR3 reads CASSKAGLAGKPQETQYF. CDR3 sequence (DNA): TGTGCCAGCAGCAAAGCGGGACTAGCGGGAAAGCCCCAAGAGACCCAGTACTTC.

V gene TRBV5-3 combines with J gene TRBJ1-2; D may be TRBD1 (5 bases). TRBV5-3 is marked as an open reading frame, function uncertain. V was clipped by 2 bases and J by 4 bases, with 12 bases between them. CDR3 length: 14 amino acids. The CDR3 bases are TGTGCCAGAAGCTTTAGGGGAACAGCCTATGGCTACACCTTC. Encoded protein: CARSFRGTAYGYTF.

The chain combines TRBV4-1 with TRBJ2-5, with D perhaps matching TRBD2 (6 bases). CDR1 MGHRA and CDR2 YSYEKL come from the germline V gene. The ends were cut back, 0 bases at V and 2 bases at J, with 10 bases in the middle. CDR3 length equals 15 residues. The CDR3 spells CASSQDPTRQETQYF. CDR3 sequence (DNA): TGCGCCAGCAGCCAAGACCCGACTAGACAAGAGACCCAGTACTTC.

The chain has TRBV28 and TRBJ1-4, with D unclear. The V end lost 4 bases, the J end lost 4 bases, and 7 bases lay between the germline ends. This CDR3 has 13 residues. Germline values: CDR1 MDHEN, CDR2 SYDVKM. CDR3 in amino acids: CASSSSYNEKLFF. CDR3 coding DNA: TGTGCCAGCAGTTCCAGTTATAATGAAAAACTGTTTTTT.

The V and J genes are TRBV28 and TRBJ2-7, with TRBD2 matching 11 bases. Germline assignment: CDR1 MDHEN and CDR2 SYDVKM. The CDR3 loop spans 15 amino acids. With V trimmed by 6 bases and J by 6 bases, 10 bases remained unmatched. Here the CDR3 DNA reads TGTGCCAGCAGCCGACGGACTAGCGGGTCGGGCGAGCAGTACTTC. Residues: CASSRRTSGSGEQYF.

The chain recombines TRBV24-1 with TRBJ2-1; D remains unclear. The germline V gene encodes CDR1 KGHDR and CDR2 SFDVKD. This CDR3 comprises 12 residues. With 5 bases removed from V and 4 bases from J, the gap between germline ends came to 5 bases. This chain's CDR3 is CATSAPYNEQFF. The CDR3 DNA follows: TGTGCCACCAGTGCCCCGTACAATGAGCAGTTCTTC.

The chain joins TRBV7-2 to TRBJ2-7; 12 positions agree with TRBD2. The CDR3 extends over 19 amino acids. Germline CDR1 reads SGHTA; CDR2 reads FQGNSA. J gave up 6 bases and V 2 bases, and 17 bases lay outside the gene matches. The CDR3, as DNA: TGTGCCAGCAGCTTATCACCGTCCGGACTAGCGGGGAGGCGGGGCGAGCAGTACTTC. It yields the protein CASSLSPSGLAGRRGEQYF.

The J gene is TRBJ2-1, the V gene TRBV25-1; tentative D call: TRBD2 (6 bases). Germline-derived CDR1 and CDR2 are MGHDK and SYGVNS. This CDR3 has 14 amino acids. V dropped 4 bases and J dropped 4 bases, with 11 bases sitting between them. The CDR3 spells CASSVAGLYNEQFF. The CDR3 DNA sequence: TGTGCCAGCAGTGTGGCGGGACTTTACAATGAGCAGTTCTTC.

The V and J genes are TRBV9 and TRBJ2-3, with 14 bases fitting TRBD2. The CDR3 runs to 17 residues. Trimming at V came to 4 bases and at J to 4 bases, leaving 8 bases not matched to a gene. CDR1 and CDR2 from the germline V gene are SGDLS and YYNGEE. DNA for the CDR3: TGTGCCAGCAGCAAATGGGGACTAGCGGGAGAGGCAGATACGCAGTATTTT. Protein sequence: CASSKWGLAGEADTQYF.

The CDR3 spells CASSPGTGEQYF. The DNA of the CDR3 is TGTGCCAGCAGCCCGGGAACGGGGGAGCAGTACTTC. The genes are TRBV7-2 and TRBJ2-7; tentative D call: TRBD2 (5 bases). The CDR3 has 12 amino acids. Germline V lookup: CDR1 SGHTA, CDR2 FQGNSA. The V end was cut by 5 bases, the J end by 7 bases, with 12 bases between. The variable domain in full, completed from reference TRBV7-2 and TRBJ2-7, reads GAGVSQSPSNKVTEKGKDVELRCDPISGHTALYWYRQSLGQGLEFLIYFQGNSAPDKSGLPSDRFSAERTGGSVSTLTIQRTQQEDSAVYLCASSPGTGEQYFGPGTRLTVT.